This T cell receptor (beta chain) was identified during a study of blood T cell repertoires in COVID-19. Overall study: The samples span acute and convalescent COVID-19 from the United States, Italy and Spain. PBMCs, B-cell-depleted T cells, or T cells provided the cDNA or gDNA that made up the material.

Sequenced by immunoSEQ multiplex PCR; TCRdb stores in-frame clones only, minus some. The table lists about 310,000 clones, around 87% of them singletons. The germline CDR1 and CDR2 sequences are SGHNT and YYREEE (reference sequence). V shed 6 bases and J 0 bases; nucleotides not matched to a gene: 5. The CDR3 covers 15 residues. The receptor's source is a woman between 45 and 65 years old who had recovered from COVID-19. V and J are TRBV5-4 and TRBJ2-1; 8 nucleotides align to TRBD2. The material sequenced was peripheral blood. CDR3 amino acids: CASTTGGSSYNEQFF. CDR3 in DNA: TGTGCCAGCACCACGGGAGGGAGCTCCTACAATGAGCAGTTCTTC. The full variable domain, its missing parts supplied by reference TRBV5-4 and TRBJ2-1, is ETGVTQSPTHLIKTRGQQVTLRCSSQSGHNTVSWYQQALGQGPQFIFQYYREEENGRGNFPPRFSGLQFPNYSSELNVNALELDDSALYLCASTTGGSSYNEQFFGPGTRLTVL.